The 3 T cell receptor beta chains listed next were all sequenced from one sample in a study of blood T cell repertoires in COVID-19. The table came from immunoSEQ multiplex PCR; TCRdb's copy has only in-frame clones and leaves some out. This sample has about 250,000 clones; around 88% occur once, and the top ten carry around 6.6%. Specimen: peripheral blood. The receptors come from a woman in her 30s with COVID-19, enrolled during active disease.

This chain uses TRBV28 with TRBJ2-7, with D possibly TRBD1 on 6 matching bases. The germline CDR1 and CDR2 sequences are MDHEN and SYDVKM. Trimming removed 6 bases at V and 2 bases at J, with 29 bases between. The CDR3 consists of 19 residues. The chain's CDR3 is CASRPQGWKGPRQPYEQYF. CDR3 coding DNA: TGTGCCAGCAGGCCCCAGGGGTGGAAAGGGCCCCGACAACCCTACGAGCAGTACTTC.

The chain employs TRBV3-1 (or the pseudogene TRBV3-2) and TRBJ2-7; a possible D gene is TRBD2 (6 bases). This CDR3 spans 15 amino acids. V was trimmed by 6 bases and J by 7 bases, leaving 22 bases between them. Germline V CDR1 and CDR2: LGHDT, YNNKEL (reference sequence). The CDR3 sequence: CASRCRDCRWWEQYV. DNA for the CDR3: TGTGCCAGCAGGTGTCGGGACTGCCGTTGGTGGGAGCAGTACGTC.

CDR3 loop: CASSPRRAAFAQYF. CDR3 nucleotides: TGCGCCAGCAGCCCCCGGAGGGCCGCCTTCGCGCAGTATTTT. The genes are TRBV5-1 and TRBJ2-3; possibly TRBD2 for D (6 bases). The germline V and J ends were trimmed by 4 bases and 10 bases, with 19 bases remaining between them. Germline values: CDR1 SGHRS, CDR2 YFSETQ. The CDR3 is 14 amino acids.